This T cell receptor (beta chain) was recovered during a study of blood T cell repertoires in COVID-19 (dated by TCRdb to 2020 to 2021). Regarding the research as a whole: The collaborator samples originated in the United States, Italy and Spain and spanned the acute and convalescent phases of COVID-19. The material from the prospective study consisted of cDNA or gDNA derived from T cells, B-cell-depleted T cells, or PBMCs. The dataset comprised deeply sampled blood TCRbeta repertoires from subjects exposed to, actively infected with, or recovered from COVID-19. A freely available public database, intended as a resource for researchers studying the immune response to SARS-CoV-2, is where the repertoires were released. Samples were obtained from the ongoing ImmuneRACE study (first 160 participants) and from approximately 1,200 subjects provided by 6 global collaborators. Nearly every sample came with metadata listing a de-identified subject ID, COVID-19 status, age in years and sex. HLA class I and class II types, where available, came from metadata supplied by the sample provider rather than from assay-based typing. Study-level results and caveats: The quantity of clinical and demographic metadata differed by source and by participant and was supplied without curation.

TCRbeta CDR3 regions were amplified from genomic DNA by means of the immunoSEQ Assay, a bias-controlled multiplex PCR. Under the source paper's analysis protocol: The number of nucleated cells in each sample was estimated from the amplification of reference gene primers within the assay. To quantify the absolute abundance of each unique TCRbeta CDR3 rearrangement, sequence reads were collapsed and filtered. For each sample, productive Simpson clonality was calculated as the square root of Simpson's diversity index over productive rearrangements. TCRdb provides this immuneACCESS table in a form limited to in-frame rearrangements. Some clones are lacking; in checked studies, under half of them reflect an unresolved V gene, and why the rest are absent is not known. Clone size and V and J calls were adopted from that table, with D and trimming inferred from the DNA. The sample data list about 60,000 clones, and around 89% of these were observed just once. The top ten clonotypes cover around 1.5% of the sample.

Collaborating institutions collected whole blood in K2EDTA tubes following their own protocols. For TCRbeta analysis, collaborators shipped samples in one of three forms: frozen whole blood, isolated PBMCs, or DNA extracted from either of those sample types. Details on this clone: Which antigen it targets is not known. No base quality information exists; no much larger clone differs at one position.

The sample consisted of peripheral blood. The sequence was collected from a man in his sixties with acute or convalescent COVID-19.

The CDR3 reads as follows: CASSYQQRENQPQHF. The DNA sequence is given as TGTGCCAGCAGTTACCAACAGCGGGAGAATCAGCCCCAGCATTTT. This chain joins TRBV28 to TRBJ1-5; no D gene call is confident. The CDR3 goes from the cysteine to the phenylalanine over 15 residues. The only DNA kept is the CDR3, 45 bases in frame from the first base. Taken from the germline V gene, the CDR1 and CDR2 loops are MDHEN and SYDVKM. The junction carries 14 bases between V and J, which are trimmed by 4 bases and 4 bases respectively. The full variable domain, completed from the reference TRBV28 and TRBJ1-5 proteins outside the CDR3, reads DVKVTQSSRYLVKRTGEKVFLECVQDMDHENMFWYRQDPGLGLRLIYFSYDVKMKEKGDIPEGYSVSREKKERFSLILESASTNQTSMYLCASSYQQRENQPQHFGDGTRLSIL.